This T cell receptor beta chain was sequenced for a study of control samples from healthy donors and cancer patients. This clone showed up just once. The data were produced by immunoSEQ multiplex PCR, yet TCRdb's version contains in-frame clones alone and is incomplete. In the table there are 160,000 or so clones, about 93% of which are singletons. The clonotype comes from a man aged 50 to 59 in good health. The sequencing sample was made of blood.

For the CDR3, the DNA is TGTGCCAGCAGCCGAAACGACAGGGGTATCAGCTCTGGGGCCAACGTCCTGACTTTC. Translating gives CASSRNDRGISSGANVLTF. V gene TRBV7-9 combines with J gene TRBJ2-6; 8 positions agree with TRBD1. The CDR3 runs 19 residues. Unmatched junction bases numbered 12, after V lost 5 bases and J lost 0 bases. Germline CDR1 is SEHNR and CDR2 is FQNEAQ (reference sequence).